The 8 T cell receptor beta chains given below trace back to one sample, sequenced in a study of OX40 agonist ivuxolimab in advanced cancers. Some clones are missing from TCRdb's copy, which holds only in-frame ones; the method was immunoSEQ multiplex PCR. This sample has 55,000 to 70,000 clones, with 75% to 85% found just once. This material consisted of CD4+ or CD8+ T cells sorted from blood, taken in a trial of the OX40 agonist ivuxolimab. The receptors originated from an adult with an advanced solid tumor such as melanoma, head and neck, liver or kidney cancer.

This chain links TRBV19 with TRBJ1-1; D not resolved. Germline V gene sequence: CDR1 LNHDA, CDR2 SQIVND (reference sequence). V shed 7 bases and J shed 4 bases, with 22 bases lying between them. The CDR3 spans 16 residues. In DNA, the CDR3 is TGTGCCAGTATCCCTGGGGTCGGGCAGGCCGTCACTGAAGCTTTCTTT. Its protein is CASIPGVGQAVTEAFF.

The chain uses TRBV6-6 and TRBJ2-7; possibly TRBD1 for D (6 bases). Germline V gene sequence: CDR1 MNHNY, CDR2 SVGAGI (reference sequence). CDR3 length: 15 residues. V dropped 2 bases and J dropped 2 bases, with 13 bases sitting between them. CDR3 DNA: TGTGCCAGCAGTTACGGCAGGGGCGCGCCCTACGAGCAGTACTTC. It is translated as CASSYGRGAPYEQYF.

The chain recombines TRBV5-1 with TRBJ1-1, with D possibly TRBD1 on 5 matching bases. The V gene's germline CDR1 is SGHRS and CDR2 YFSETQ. Trimming took 5 bases from V and 4 from J, leaving 15 bases between them. The CDR3 covers 14 residues. CDR3 sequence: CASRLPGQLTEAFF. The CDR3 nucleotides are TGCGCCAGCAGGCTTCCGGGGCAGCTCACTGAAGCTTTCTTT.

The rearrangement links TRBV19 to TRBJ2-1; 7 bases agree with TRBD2. CDR3 length: 16 amino acids. CDR1 LNHDA and CDR2 SQIVND come from the germline V gene (reference sequence). The V gene end was trimmed by 1 base and the J gene end by 0 bases; junction bases not matched to a gene: 3. The CDR3 DNA reads as TGTGCCAGTAGTATAGCGGCGGGAGCCTCCTACAATGAGCAGTTCTTC. It codes for CASSIAAGASYNEQFF.

Comments on this clone: The DNA is omitted, as the CDR3 cannot be located on it reliably, and the CDR3 follows TCRdb's listing. The rearrangement joins TRBV28 to TRBJ1-4. The CDR3 is 15 amino acids long, termini counted. Looked up from germline, CDR1 is MDHEN and CDR2 is SYDVKM. CDR3: CASSSSGGQNEKLFF.

The V and J genes are TRBV5-1 and TRBJ2-3; D remains unclear. Germline V gene lookup returns CDR1 SGHRS and CDR2 YFSETQ. Trimming cost V 2 bases and J 2 bases, with 18 bases left between them. The CDR3 sequence is 17 residues long. CDR3 coding DNA: TGCGCCAGCAGCTTCTCCGTGGGTCGGAGTAACACAGATACGCAGTATTTT. Encoded protein: CASSFSVGRSNTDTQYF.

The rearrangement uses TRBV5-6 and TRBJ2-5; no clear D gene. Between the trimmed V and J ends, which lost 4 bases and 2 bases, there was a span of 15 bases. Germline V lookup: CDR1 SGHDT, CDR2 YYEEEE. The length of the CDR3 is 15 residues. In nucleotides, the CDR3 is TGTGCCAGCAGCCCCGATGGGCTTGGGCAAGAGACCCAGTACTTC. Its protein is CASSPDGLGQETQYF.

The chain recombines TRBV6-1 with TRBJ2-5; TRBD2 matches at 7 bases. Trimming took 10 bases from V and 2 from J; bases not matched to a gene: 13. The CDR3 is 15 amino acids. CDR1 and CDR2 (germline): MNHNS, SASEGT. The CDR3 is CATSPGGWGQETQYF. Here the CDR3 DNA reads TGTGCCACATCCCCGGGGGGATGGGGGCAAGAGACCCAGTACTTC.